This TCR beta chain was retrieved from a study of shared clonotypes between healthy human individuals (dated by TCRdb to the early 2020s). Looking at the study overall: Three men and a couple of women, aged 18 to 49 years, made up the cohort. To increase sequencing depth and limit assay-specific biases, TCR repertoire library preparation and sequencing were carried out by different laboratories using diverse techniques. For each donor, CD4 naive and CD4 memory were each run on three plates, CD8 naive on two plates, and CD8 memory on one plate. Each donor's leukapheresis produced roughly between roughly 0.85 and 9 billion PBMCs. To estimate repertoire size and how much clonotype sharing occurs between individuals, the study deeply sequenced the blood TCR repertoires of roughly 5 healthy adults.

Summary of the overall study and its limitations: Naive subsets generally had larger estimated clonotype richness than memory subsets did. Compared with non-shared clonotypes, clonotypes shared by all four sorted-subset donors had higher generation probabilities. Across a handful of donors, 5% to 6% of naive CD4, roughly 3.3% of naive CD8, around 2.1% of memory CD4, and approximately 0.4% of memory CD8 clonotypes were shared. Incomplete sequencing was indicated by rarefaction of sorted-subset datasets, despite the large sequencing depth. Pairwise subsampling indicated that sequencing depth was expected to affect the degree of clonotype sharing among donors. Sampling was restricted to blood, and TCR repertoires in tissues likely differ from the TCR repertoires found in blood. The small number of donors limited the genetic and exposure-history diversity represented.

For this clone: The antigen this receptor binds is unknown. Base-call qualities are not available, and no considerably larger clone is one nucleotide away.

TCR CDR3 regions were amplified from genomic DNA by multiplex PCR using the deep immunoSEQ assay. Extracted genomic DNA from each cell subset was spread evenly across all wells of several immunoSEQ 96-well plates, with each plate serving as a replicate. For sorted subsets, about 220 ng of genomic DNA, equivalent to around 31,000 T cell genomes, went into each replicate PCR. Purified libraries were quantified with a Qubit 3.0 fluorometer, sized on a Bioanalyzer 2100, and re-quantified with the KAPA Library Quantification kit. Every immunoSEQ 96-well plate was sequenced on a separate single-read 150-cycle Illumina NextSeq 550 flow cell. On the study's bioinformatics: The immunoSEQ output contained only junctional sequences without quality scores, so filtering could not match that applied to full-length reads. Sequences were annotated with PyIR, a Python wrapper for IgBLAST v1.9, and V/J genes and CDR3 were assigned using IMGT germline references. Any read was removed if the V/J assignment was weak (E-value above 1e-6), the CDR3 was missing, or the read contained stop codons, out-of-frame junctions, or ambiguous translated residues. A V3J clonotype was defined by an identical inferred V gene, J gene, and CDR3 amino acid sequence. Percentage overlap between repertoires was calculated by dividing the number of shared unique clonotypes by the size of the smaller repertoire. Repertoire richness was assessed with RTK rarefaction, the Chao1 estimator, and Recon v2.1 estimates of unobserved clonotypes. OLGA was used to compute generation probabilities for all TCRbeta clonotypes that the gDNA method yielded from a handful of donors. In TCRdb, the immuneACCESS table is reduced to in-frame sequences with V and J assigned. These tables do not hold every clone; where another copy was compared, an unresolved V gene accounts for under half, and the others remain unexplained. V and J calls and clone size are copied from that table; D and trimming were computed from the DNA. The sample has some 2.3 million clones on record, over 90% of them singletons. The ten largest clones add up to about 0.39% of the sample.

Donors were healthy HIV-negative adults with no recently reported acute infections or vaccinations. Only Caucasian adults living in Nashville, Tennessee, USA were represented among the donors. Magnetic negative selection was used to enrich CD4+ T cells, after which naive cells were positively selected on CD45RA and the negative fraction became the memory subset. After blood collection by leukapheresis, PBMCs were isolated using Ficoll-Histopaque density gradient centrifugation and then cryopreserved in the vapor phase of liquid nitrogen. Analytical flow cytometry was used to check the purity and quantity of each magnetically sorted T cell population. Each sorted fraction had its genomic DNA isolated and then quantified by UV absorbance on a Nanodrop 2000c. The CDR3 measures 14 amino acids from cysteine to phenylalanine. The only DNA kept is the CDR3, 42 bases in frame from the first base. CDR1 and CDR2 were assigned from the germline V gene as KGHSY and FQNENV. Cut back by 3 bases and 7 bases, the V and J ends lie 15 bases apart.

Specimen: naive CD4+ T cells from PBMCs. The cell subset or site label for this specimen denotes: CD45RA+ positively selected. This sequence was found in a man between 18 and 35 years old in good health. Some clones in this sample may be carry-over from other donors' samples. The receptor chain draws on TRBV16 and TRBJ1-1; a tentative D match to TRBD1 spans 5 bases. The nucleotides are TGTGCCAGCAGCCAGAACCTGCAGGGCCATGAAGCTTTCTTT. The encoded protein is CASSQNLQGHEAFF.